The source of this T cell receptor (beta chain) is a study of cytotoxic CD8 clonotypes in ibrutinib-treated CLL. Overall study context: Partial response was seen in approximately 24 patients and complete response in 2; after median roughly six years, around 15 stayed remitted, about 12 progressed.

Worth noting for this clone: Antigen unknown.

General study results and limits: The clonality went up when patients responded to ibrutinib and dropped back toward baseline at progression. Sustained-remission and progressing patients had unequal sampling times.

Clones were read by immunoSEQ multiplex PCR, and TCRdb kept only the in-frame ones, dropping some. The profile shows fewer than 35,000 clones, approximately 71% of them singletons. The receptor was derived from a human donor with chronic lymphocytic leukemia. The source material was PBMCs, sampled after 24 months of ibrutinib treatment.

The CDR3 region has the DNA TGTGCCAGCAGTTACTGGGGAGGTGGAGAAAAACTGTTTTTT. Amino acid sequence: CASSYWGGGEKLFF. This sequence joins TRBV6-5 and TRBJ1-4, with D unresolved. The CDR3 extends over 14 amino acids. Trimming cost V 1 base and J 8 bases, with 11 bases left between them. CDR1 and CDR2 from the germline V gene are MNHEY and SVGAGI.